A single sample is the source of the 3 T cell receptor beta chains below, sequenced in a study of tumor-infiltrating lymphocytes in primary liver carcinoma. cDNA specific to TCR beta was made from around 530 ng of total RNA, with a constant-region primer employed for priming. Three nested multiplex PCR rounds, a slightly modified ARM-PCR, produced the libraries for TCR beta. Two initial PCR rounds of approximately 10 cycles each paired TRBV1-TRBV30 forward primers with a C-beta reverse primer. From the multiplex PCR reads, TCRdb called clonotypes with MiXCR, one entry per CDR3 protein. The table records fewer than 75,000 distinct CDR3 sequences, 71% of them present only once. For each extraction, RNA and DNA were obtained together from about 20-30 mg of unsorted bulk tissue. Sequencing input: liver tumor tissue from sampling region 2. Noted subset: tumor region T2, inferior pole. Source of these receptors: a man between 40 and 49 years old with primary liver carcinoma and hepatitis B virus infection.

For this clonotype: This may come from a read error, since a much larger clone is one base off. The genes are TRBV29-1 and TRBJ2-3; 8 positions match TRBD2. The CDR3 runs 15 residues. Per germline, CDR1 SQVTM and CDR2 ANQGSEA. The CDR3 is CGVAGRSGSGRAQYF. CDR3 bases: TGCGGCGTTGCAGGGAGAAGCGGGAGCGGTAGAGCGCAGTATTTT.

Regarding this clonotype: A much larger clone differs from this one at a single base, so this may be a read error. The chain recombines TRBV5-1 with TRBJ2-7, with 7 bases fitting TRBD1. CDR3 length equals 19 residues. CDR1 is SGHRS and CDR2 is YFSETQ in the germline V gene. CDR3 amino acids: CASSSPNSTGPVISYEQHF. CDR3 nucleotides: TGCGCCAGCAGCTCCCCCAATTCGACAGGGCCCGTAATATCCTACGAGCAGCACTTC.

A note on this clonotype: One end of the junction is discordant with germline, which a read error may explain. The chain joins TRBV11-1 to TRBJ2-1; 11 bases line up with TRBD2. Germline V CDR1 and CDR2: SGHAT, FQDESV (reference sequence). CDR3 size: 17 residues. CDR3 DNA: TGTGCCAGCAGCCTGGGACTAGCGGAAGAAGTTGACAATGAGCAGTTTTTC. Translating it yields CASSLGLAEEVDNEQFF.